This T cell receptor (beta chain) was profiled in a study of T cells in Graves' hyperthyroidism and ophthalmopathy. Findings of the study overall: Ophthalmopathy was distinguished from stable hyperthyroidism by 13 V-J signatures.

In the case of this clonotype: No antigen is known for it.

The investigators amplified TCR beta CDR3 regions from RNA transcripts. Initially, a first-round RT-PCR of the TCR CDR3 employed the HTBI primer set. One entry per CDR3 protein, called by TCRdb with MiXCR from the multiplex PCR reads. The table lists about 640,000 distinct CDR3 sequences, about 14% of them singletons. CDR1 and CDR2 (germline): LNHDA, SQIVND (reference sequence). Trimming removed 7 bases from V and 0 bases from J, with 7 bases in between. CDR3 length equals 12 residues. Sequencing used blood. This clonotype was obtained from a woman in her forties or fifties with Graves' ophthalmopathy. The chain uses TRBV19 and TRBJ2-7; no clear D. CDR3 loop: CASIGHSYEQYF. CDR3 nucleotide sequence: TGTGCCAGTATCGGCCACTCCTACGAGCAGTACTTC.